Below, 16 T cell receptor beta chains from the same sample are listed, as sequenced in a study of blood T cell repertoires in COVID-19. Profiled with immunoSEQ multiplex PCR; TCRdb holds only in-frame clones, not every one. The sample records around 260,000 clones, 70% to 90% being singletons. Sequencing was carried out using peripheral blood. These receptor sequences come from a human donor in a cohort sampled during active COVID-19.

The chain combines TRBV4-1 with TRBJ1-2, with 7 bases aligning to TRBD1. Trimming cost V 1 base and J 4 bases; bases outside gene matches: 12. This CDR3 spans 17 amino acids. From germline, CDR1 is MGHRA and CDR2 YSYEKL. The CDR3 here is CASSQGVGRGILYGYTF. For the CDR3, the DNA is TGCGCCAGCAGCCAAGGCGTGGGCAGGGGGATCCTCTATGGCTACACCTTC.

CDR3 loop: CASSHDGLAGAAEAQYF. The DNA of the CDR3 is TGCGCCAGCAGCCACGACGGACTAGCGGGTGCCGCCGAGGCGCAGTATTTT. This chain uses TRBV4-3 with TRBJ2-3, with 11 bases matching TRBD2. The V gene's germline CDR1 is LGHNA and CDR2 YSLEER. CDR3 length: 17 amino acids. The ends lost 3 bases at V and 10 bases at J; junction bases unmatched: 15.

The rearrangement links TRBV6-5 to TRBJ1-1; the match to TRBD1 covers 8 bases. V shed 0 bases and J 3 bases; nucleotides not matched to a gene: 3. Germline V gene lookup returns CDR1 MNHEY and CDR2 SVGAGI. This CDR3 comprises 15 residues. CDR3 region: CASSYSRGPDTEAFF. The CDR3 nucleotides are TGTGCCAGCAGTTACTCCAGGGGGCCGGACACTGAAGCTTTCTTT.

The J gene is TRBJ1-2, the V gene TRBV5-8; D is possibly TRBD1 (5 bases). Germline assignment: CDR1 SGHTS and CDR2 YDEGEE. Deletions cut 4 bases from V and 6 bases from J, with 16 bases between. The CDR3 spans 14 residues. CDR3 DNA: TGTGCCAGCAGCCCCGGACAAGAAAGGCATGGCTACACCTTC. Amino acids: CASSPGQERHGYTF.

V and J are TRBV5-1 and TRBJ2-1; a possible D gene is TRBD2 (6 bases). Germline CDR1 and CDR2: SGHRS and YFSETQ. V was trimmed by 5 bases and J by 7 bases, leaving 19 bases between them. This CDR3 has 15 residues. CDR3 sequence (DNA): TGCGCCAGCAGTCCAGGGTCCCCCAGCGGGAATGAGCAGTTCTTC. This gives the protein CASSPGSPSGNEQFF.

CDR3 protein: CASSYWGRTEAFF. CDR3 in DNA: TGTGCCAGCAGCTATTGGGGGCGCACTGAAGCTTTCTTT. V usage is TRBV6-6 and J usage is TRBJ1-1, with a weak D call TRBD1 (6 bases). The length of the CDR3 is 13 residues. The germline CDR1 and CDR2 sequences are MNHNY and SVGAGI (reference sequence). V lost 6 bases, J lost 4 bases, and 12 bases lay in between.

The genes are TRBV19 and TRBJ2-3; a weak D match, TRBD2 (5 bases). CDR3 size: 14 residues. CDR1 and CDR2 from the germline V gene are LNHDA and SQIVND (reference sequence). The ends were cut back, 3 bases at V and 2 bases at J, with 9 bases in the middle. The CDR3 nucleotides are TGTGCCAGTAGTATTGTAGCGTACACAGATACGCAGTATTTT. Its translation: CASSIVAYTDTQYF.

This chain connects TRBV7-9 to TRBJ1-4; 8 positions agree with TRBD1. Trimming at V came to 1 base and at J to 0 bases, leaving 1 base not matched to a gene. Looked up from germline, CDR1 is SEHNR and CDR2 is FQNEAQ (reference sequence). This CDR3 is built from 16 residues. The CDR3 nucleotides are TGTGCCAGCAGCTTAGGACAGGGGCCAACTAATGAAAAACTGTTTTTT. This gives the protein CASSLGQGPTNEKLFF. The full variable domain, in which reference TRBV7-9 and TRBJ1-4 provide the parts outside the CDR3, is DTGVSQNPRHKITKRGQNVTFRCDPISEHNRLYWYRQTLGQGPEFLTYFQNEAQLEKSRLLSDRFSAERPKGSFSTLEIQRTEQGDSAMYLCASSLGQGPTNEKLFFGSGTQLSVL.

This chain connects TRBV2 to TRBJ1-1; 10 nucleotides match TRBD1. Germline loops: CDR1 SNHLY, CDR2 FYNNEI. The CDR3 covers 16 residues. V dropped 4 bases and J dropped 1; count of bases not matched to a gene: 6. The CDR3 reads CASSVQGDRGNTEAFF. CDR3 nucleotides: TGTGCCAGCAGTGTACAAGGGGACAGGGGGAACACTGAAGCTTTCTTT.

The chain recombines TRBV7-2 with TRBJ1-6; D is perhaps TRBD1 (5 bases). Germline V gene sequence: CDR1 SGHTA, CDR2 FQGNSA. The CDR3 has 18 amino acids. V lost 2 bases to trimming and J lost 0 bases, with 14 bases between them. The CDR3 sequence is CASSLRGRQSSYNSPLHF. In nucleotides, the CDR3 is TGTGCCAGCAGCTTAAGGGGTAGGCAGAGCTCCTATAATTCACCCCTCCACTTT. The full variable domain, rest sourced from reference TRBV7-2 and TRBJ1-6, is GAGVSQSPSNKVTEKGKDVELRCDPISGHTALYWYRQSLGQGLEFLIYFQGNSAPDKSGLPSDRFSAERTGGSVSTLTIQRTQQEDSAVYLCASSLRGRQSSYNSPLHFGNGTRLTVT.

J is TRBJ2-3 and V is TRBV7-9; a weak D match, TRBD2 (5 bases). Trimming took 4 bases from V and 4 from J, leaving 15 bases between them. CDR3 length equals 15 residues. Germline V gives CDR1 SEHNR, CDR2 FQNEAQ (reference sequence). The CDR3 DNA reads as TGTGCCAGCAGCTCTCCAGGCGGGCAGGCAGATACGCAGTATTTT. The encoded protein is CASSSPGGQADTQYF.

This chain uses TRBV5-8 with TRBJ1-1, with D possibly matching TRBD1 (5 bases). V lost 0 bases, J lost 1 base, and 16 bases lay in between. The CDR3 has 17 amino acids. The germline CDR1 and CDR2 sequences are SGHTS and YDEGEE. The CDR3 DNA sequence: TGTGCCAGCAGCTTGGAGCGACAGCTTAGACGGAACACTGAAGCTTTCTTT. Translated: CASSLERQLRRNTEAFF.

The V gene is TRBV28, the J gene TRBJ2-7; TRBD1 aligns across 9 bases. The germline V gene has CDR1 MDHEN and CDR2 SYDVKM. Trimming took 6 bases from V and 5 from J; bases not matched to a gene: 14. The CDR3 sequence is 16 residues long. The CDR3 DNA is TGTGCCAGCAGATTTTCCCCGGGACAGGGCCCCAACGAGCAGTACTTC. Its translation: CASRFSPGQGPNEQYF.

The CDR3 nucleotides are TGTGCCAGCATCCCATATGGACAGGGAAAGTGGTACACTGAAGCTTTCTTT. As protein: CASIPYGQGKWYTEAFF. The chain couples TRBV27 to TRBJ1-1; 8 nucleotides line up with TRBD1. The CDR3 is 17 amino acids. The junction had 16 bases not matched to a gene; V was cut back by 7 bases and J by 3 bases. Germline V CDR1 and CDR2: MNHEY, SMNVEV (reference sequence).

CDR3 nucleotide sequence: TGTGCCAGCAGTTACCGGGGGAACGGGGAGCTGTTTTTT. Translating it yields CASSYRGNGELFF. This chain uses TRBV6-2 or TRBV6-3 with TRBJ2-2; possible D gene TRBD2, 6 bases. V lost 2 bases and J lost 7, with 8 bases in between. The CDR3 has 13 amino acids. The germline V gene encodes CDR1 MNHEY and CDR2 SVGEGT.

The rearrangement uses TRBV28 and TRBJ2-7; the D gene is possibly TRBD1 (6 bases). Trimming cost V 6 bases and J 3 bases, with 9 bases left between them. CDR1 and CDR2 (germline): MDHEN, SYDVKM. This CDR3 is built from 12 residues. Here the CDR3 reads CASRYRDYEQYF. CDR3 sequence (DNA): TGTGCCAGCAGATACAGGGACTACGAGCAGTACTTC.